Each of the 20 T cell receptor beta chains below was sequenced from the same sample in a study of blood T cell repertoires in COVID-19. The data were produced by immunoSEQ multiplex PCR, yet TCRdb's version contains in-frame clones alone and is incomplete. The sample has 200,000 to 300,000 clones; around 85% are singletons. Sequencing was performed on peripheral blood. Receptors originate from a woman aged 55 to 70 with active or convalescent COVID-19.

This clone was observed a handful of times. This sequence joins TRBV6-1 and TRBJ2-7; D not resolved. The length of the CDR3 is 11 residues. Trimming stripped 2 bases from V and 3 bases from J, with 2 bases between. From germline, CDR1 is MNHNS and CDR2 SASEGT. This chain's CDR3 is CASSEYYEQYF. CDR3 nucleotides: TGTGCCAGCAGTGAATACTACGAGCAGTACTTC.

Only a few counts were recorded for this clone. The V call is TRBV18, the J call TRBJ2-2; 9 nucleotides agree with TRBD2. Trimming at V came to 4 bases and at J to 2 bases, leaving 2 bases not matched to a gene. Germline V lookup: CDR1 KGHSH, CDR2 LQKENI. CDR3 length: 15 amino acids. DNA of the CDR3: TGTGCCAGCTCACTTAGCGGGAGTAACACCGGGGAGCTGTTTTTT. Its protein product is CASSLSGSNTGELFF.

The rearrangement links TRBV6-1 to TRBJ2-7; 8 nucleotides line up with TRBD2. This CDR3 comprises 15 residues. V gave up 1 base and J gave up 7 bases; unmatched junction bases: 9. Germline CDR1 MNHNS, CDR2 SASEGT. CDR3 residues: CASSEDPGGVREQYV. The DNA of the CDR3 is TGTGCCAGCAGTGAAGACCCCGGGGGGGTTAGAGAGCAGTACGTC.

V usage is TRBV24-1 and J usage is TRBJ1-5, with TRBD1 matching over 10 bases. The CDR3 extends over 16 amino acids. V dropped 4 bases and J dropped 4; count of bases not matched to a gene: 6. Germline V gene data show CDR1 as KGHDR and CDR2 as SFDVKD. CDR3 in amino acids: CATSDPGQGGNQPQHF. CDR3 coding DNA: TGTGCCACCAGTGACCCAGGACAGGGGGGTAATCAGCCCCAGCATTTT.

This clone was seen a few times. Other DNA sequences from this sample encode an identical CDR3 as well. The genes are TRBV5-1 and TRBJ2-2; a possible D gene is TRBD1 (6 bases). Between the trimmed V and J ends, which lost 2 bases and 0 bases, there was a span of 11 bases. The CDR3 is made up of 16 amino acids. In germline, CDR1 is SGHRS, CDR2 YFSETQ. The CDR3 sequence: CASSLQGFANTGELFF. The CDR3 DNA reads as TGCGCCAGCAGCTTACAGGGCTTCGCGAACACCGGGGAGCTGTTTTTT.

CDR3 nucleotide sequence: TGCGCCAGCAGCTTGGTGGCAGGGGTGAACACTGAAGCTTTCTTT. This translates into CASSLVAGVNTEAFF. The chain uses TRBV5-1 and TRBJ1-1; D may be TRBD1 (6 bases). This CDR3 is built from 15 residues. The germline V gene encodes CDR1 SGHRS and CDR2 YFSETQ. The V and J ends lost 0 bases and 0 bases respectively, with 9 bases between them. The full variable domain, in which reference TRBV5-1 and TRBJ1-1 provide the parts outside the CDR3, is KAGVTQTPRYLIKTRGQQVTLSCSPISGHRSVSWYQQTPGQGLQFLFEYFSETQRNKGNFPGRFSGRQFSNSRSEMNVSTLELGDSALYLCASSLVAGVNTEAFFGQGTRLTVV.

The J gene is TRBJ1-1, the V gene TRBV28; tentative D call: TRBD1 (6 bases). Trimming took off 3 bases at V and 1 base at J, with 12 bases between the two ends. Germline V gives CDR1 MDHEN, CDR2 SYDVKM. The CDR3 extends over 15 amino acids. The CDR3 loop reads CASSFSPRGNTEAFF. The CDR3, as DNA: TGTGCCAGCAGTTTCTCTCCCAGGGGGAACACTGAAGCTTTCTTT.

The chain joins TRBV7-9 to TRBJ2-7, with D tentatively TRBD2 (5 bases). The V and J ends lost 5 bases and 3 bases respectively, with 17 bases between them. CDR1 and CDR2 (germline): SEHNR, FQNEAQ (reference sequence). This CDR3 comprises 15 residues. The CDR3 DNA is TGTGCCAGCAGCCCAGACGAGGGTTACTACTACGAGCAGTACTTC. It specifies CASSPDEGYYYEQYF.

V and J are TRBV3-1 (or the pseudogene TRBV3-2) and TRBJ2-1; perhaps TRBD2 as D (6 bases). Trimming stripped 1 base from V and 4 bases from J, with 8 bases between. Germline V gives CDR1 LGHDT, CDR2 YNNKEL (reference sequence). The CDR3 is 14 amino acids. In DNA, the CDR3 is TGTGCCAGCAGCCAAGCGGGAGATTACAATGAGCAGTTCTTC. Protein sequence: CASSQAGDYNEQFF.

This chain connects TRBV2 to TRBJ2-5; 11 nucleotides match TRBD1. J was trimmed by 5 bases and V by 6 bases; bases with no gene match: 5. From germline, CDR1 is SNHLY and CDR2 FYNNEI. The CDR3 contains 14 residues. The chain's CDR3 is CASSQGTGGETQYF. CDR3 DNA sequence: TGTGCCAGCAGCCAAGGGACAGGGGGTGAGACCCAGTACTTC.

The V gene is TRBV19, the J gene TRBJ2-3; tentative D call: TRBD1 (6 bases). Between the trimmed V and J ends, which lost 3 bases and 1 base, there was a span of 8 bases. The CDR3 is 14 residues long. Germline-derived CDR1 and CDR2 are LNHDA and SQIVND (reference sequence). The CDR3 coding sequence is TGTGCCAGTAGTATGCGACAGGGCACAGATACGCAGTATTTT. This encodes CASSMRQGTDTQYF.

The chain carries TRBV4-1 and TRBJ2-3; 11 bases are a match to TRBD2. Unmatched junction bases numbered 7, after V lost 0 bases and J lost 5 bases. The CDR3 loop spans 17 amino acids. Germline V lookup: CDR1 MGHRA, CDR2 YSYEKL. In nucleotides, the CDR3 is TGCGCCAGCAGCCAAGAGGTGATAGCGGGGGGGCTAGATACGCAGTATTTT. This sequence encodes CASSQEVIAGGLDTQYF.

The rearrangement uses TRBV28 and TRBJ1-2, with D possibly being TRBD1 (5 bases). The CDR3 has 15 residues. V gave up 5 bases and J gave up 8 bases, with 21 bases separating them. Per the germline V gene, CDR1 is MDHEN and CDR2 is SYDVKM. Here the CDR3 reads CASSQTPGLKGGYTF. Here the CDR3 DNA reads TGTGCCAGCAGTCAGACTCCCGGGTTAAAGGGGGGCTACACCTTC.

This rearrangement joins TRBV9 to TRBJ2-1; 9 nucleotides agree with TRBD2. CDR3 length: 16 amino acids. Per the germline V gene, CDR1 is SGDLS and CDR2 is YYNGEE. The trim removed 4 bases at V and 7 bases at J, leaving 12 bases unmatched. The CDR3 DNA reads as TGTGCCAGCAGCCCCCCGGCGGCTAGCGGGACGAATGAGCAGTTCTTC. Translating gives CASSPPAASGTNEQFF.

The V and J genes are TRBV5-1 and TRBJ2-7, with D tentatively TRBD2 (6 bases). The V end was cut by 4 bases, the J end by 0 bases, with 14 bases between. The germline gives CDR1 SGHRS, CDR2 YFSETQ. The CDR3 is 15 amino acids. CDR3 sequence reads: CASSQKTSHSYEQYF. The CDR3 coding sequence is TGCGCCAGCAGCCAGAAGACTAGTCACTCCTACGAGCAGTACTTC. The whole variable domain, remainder taken from reference TRBV5-1 and TRBJ2-7, is KAGVTQTPRYLIKTRGQQVTLSCSPISGHRSVSWYQQTPGQGLQFLFEYFSETQRNKGNFPGRFSGRQFSNSRSEMNVSTLELGDSALYLCASSQKTSHSYEQYFGPGTRLTVT.

Of note for this clone: The sample holds other DNA sequences that translate to the same CDR3. The gene calls are TRBV7-2 and TRBJ2-7; D is unresolved. This CDR3 comprises 11 residues. The V gene lost 6 bases and the J gene lost 2 bases, with 5 bases spanning the gap. Germline assignment: CDR1 SGHTA and CDR2 FQGNSA. CDR3 in DNA: TGTGCCAGCAGTTCTACCTACGAGCAGTACTTC. Protein: CASSSTYEQYF.

There are a few counts of this clone. Other DNA sequences of this sample code for an identical CDR3. This chain uses TRBV18 with TRBJ2-5, with TRBD1 as a possible D gene (5 bases). This CDR3 is 15 amino acids long. Trimming left V 3 bases short and J 2 bases short, with 13 bases between. The V gene's germline CDR1 is KGHSH and CDR2 LQKENI. CDR3 sequence: CASSPLQDKQETQYF. CDR3 in DNA: TGTGCCAGCTCACCCCTACAGGACAAACAAGAGACCCAGTACTTC. Drawing the rest from reference TRBV18 and TRBJ2-5, the complete variable domain is NAGVMQNPRHLVRRRGQEARLRCSPMKGHSHVYWYRQLPEEGLKFMVYLQKENIIDESGMPKERFSAEFPKEGPSILRIQQVVRGDSAAYFCASSPLQDKQETQYFGPGTRLLVL.

This sequence joins TRBV4-2 and TRBJ2-7; TRBD2 matches 9 bases. CDR1 is LGHNA and CDR2 is YNFKEQ in the germline V gene. This CDR3 spans 18 amino acids. Unmatched junction bases numbered 11, after V lost 0 bases and J lost 2 bases. The CDR3 region is CASSQDTLAGSMTYEQYF. DNA for the CDR3: TGTGCCAGCAGCCAAGATACCCTAGCGGGATCAATGACCTACGAGCAGTACTTC.

About this clone: Other nucleotide sequences in the sample specify the same CDR3. The genes are TRBV12-3 or TRBV12-4 and TRBJ1-2; a weak D match, TRBD1 (5 bases). The V end lost 6 bases, the J end lost 5 bases, and 13 bases lay between the germline ends. The CDR3 spans 13 residues. The CDR3 DNA is TGTGCCAGCAGCCTTGATGGGGGGTATGGCTACACCTTC. It yields the protein CASSLDGGYGYTF.

This chain joins TRBV10-2 and TRBJ1-4; no clear D gene. Trimming stripped 3 bases from V and 0 bases from J, with 8 bases between. The CDR3 covers 15 residues. Germline loops: CDR1 WSHSY, CDR2 SAAADI. The CDR3 DNA is TGCGCCAGCAGTGATTTCGGAGCAACTAATGAAAAACTGTTTTTT. Encoded protein: CASSDFGATNEKLFF.